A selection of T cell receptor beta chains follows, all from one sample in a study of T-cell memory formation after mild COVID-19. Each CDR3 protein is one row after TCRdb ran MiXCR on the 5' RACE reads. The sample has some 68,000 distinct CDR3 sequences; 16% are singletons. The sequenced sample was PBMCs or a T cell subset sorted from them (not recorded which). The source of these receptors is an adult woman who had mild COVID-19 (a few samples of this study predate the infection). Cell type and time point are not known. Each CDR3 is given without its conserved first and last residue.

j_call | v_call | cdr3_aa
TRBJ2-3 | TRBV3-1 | ASSIRDRAHDTQY
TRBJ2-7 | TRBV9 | ASSGTGQPYEQY
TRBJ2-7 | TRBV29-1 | SVEGLGGPSYEQY
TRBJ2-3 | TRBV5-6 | ASSFFRGTDTQY
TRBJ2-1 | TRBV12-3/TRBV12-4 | ASSLGGEQF
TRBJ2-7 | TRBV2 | ASSDSSGSFEQY
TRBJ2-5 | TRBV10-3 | AISESGGQQETQY
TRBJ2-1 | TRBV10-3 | ATASPGQGRQF
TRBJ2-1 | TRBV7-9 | ASSYQTSGRNEQF
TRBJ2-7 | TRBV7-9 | ASKDPAGGHEQY
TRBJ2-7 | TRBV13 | ASKLEDGMSHEQY
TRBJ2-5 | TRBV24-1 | ATRDPYQETQY
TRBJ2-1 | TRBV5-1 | ASSWGDRGPRNEQF
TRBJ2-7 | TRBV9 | ASSPGSIWSGHSSYEQY
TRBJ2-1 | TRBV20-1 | SAVSGSYDEQF
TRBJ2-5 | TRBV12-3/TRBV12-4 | ASSLGKTAIQETQY
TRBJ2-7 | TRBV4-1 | ASSQGTYEQY
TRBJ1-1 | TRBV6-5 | ASSGVMNTEAF
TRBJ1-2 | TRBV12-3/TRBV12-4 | ASSNHTRGDYGYT
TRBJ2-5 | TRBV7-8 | ASSPPAWYQETQY
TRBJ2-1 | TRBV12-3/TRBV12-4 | ASSHGLAGNEQF
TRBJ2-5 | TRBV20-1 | SARDKARVTKETQY
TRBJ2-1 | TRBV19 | ASTPGGNRGYNEQF
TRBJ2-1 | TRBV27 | ASSFVGIGNNEQF
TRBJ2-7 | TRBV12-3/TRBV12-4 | ASRDTTYYEQY
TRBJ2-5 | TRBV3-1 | ASSQDLPEGETQY
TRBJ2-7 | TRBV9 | ASSDSGAPLDEQY
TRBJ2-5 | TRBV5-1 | ASSASGTGQETQY
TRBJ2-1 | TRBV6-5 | ASSYSVSGGAGNEQF
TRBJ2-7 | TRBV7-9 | ASSARTAYEQY
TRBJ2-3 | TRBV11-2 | ASSLGRGGPDTQY
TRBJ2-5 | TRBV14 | ASSQDRRGQETQY
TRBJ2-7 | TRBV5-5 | ASSLDYRGMGYEQY
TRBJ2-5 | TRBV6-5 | ASSPLVERETQY
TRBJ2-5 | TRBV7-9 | ASSIFDSQETQY
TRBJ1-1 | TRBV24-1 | ATSEGSRNTEAF
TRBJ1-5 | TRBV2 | ASTLDGDRNQPQH
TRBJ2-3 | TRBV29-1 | SVGQGAGATQY
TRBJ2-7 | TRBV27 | ASSLNPGGTYEQY
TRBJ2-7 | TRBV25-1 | ASSVFGTESYEQY
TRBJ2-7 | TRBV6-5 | ASSYDPPETIFGEQY
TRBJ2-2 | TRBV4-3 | ASSPGDRGSGTGELF
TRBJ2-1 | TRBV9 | ASSKGGGEQF
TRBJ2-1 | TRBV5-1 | ASSLGTGQVYNEQF
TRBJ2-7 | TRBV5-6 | ASSFGTGNYEQY
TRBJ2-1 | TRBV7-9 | ASSPGPLNEQF
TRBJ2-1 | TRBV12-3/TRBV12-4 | ASTISGGWYNEQF
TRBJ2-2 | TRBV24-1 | ATSDSTGELF
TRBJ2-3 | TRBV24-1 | ATSVSGGAWSDTQY
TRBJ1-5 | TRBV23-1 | ASSQALRSRGNQPQH
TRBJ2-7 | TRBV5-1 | ASSMGLAGESPKSVEQY
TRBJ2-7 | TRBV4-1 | ASSLLAGTVNEQY
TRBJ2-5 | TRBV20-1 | SASFEGTKTQY
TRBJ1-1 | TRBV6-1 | ASSEYRLGNTEAF